The 3 T cell receptor beta chains in this list originate from one sample, sequenced in a study of human T cells and chemical hapten exposure. TCRdb processed the RACE reads anew with MiXCR; each CDR3 protein has one entry. The sample holds 380,000 or so distinct CDR3 sequences, around 5.5% seen once. Time point described: pre-sensitization, week 0. The sample's treatment: therapeutic diphenylcyclopropenone sensitization with weekly scalp DPC. Sample: whole blood, taken in connection with sensitization to the hapten diphenylcyclopropenone (DPC). The source of these receptors is a woman under 30 with alopecia areata. Some clones in this sample may be carry-over from other donors' samples.

This clonotype has more than one count but fewer than ten. The chain joins TRBV6-2 or TRBV6-3 to TRBJ1-5; tentatively, D is TRBD1 (5 bases). The V gene lost 2 bases and the J gene lost 7 bases, with 15 bases spanning the gap. The CDR3 length is 15 residues. Germline V gives CDR1 MNHEY, CDR2 SVGEGT. The CDR3 DNA sequence: TGTGCCAGCAGTTACGGGGGAGTTTCCCACCAGCCCCAGCATTTT. This gives the protein CASSYGGVSHQPQHF.

This clonotype has more than one count but fewer than ten. For the CDR3, the DNA is TGTGCCAGCAGCCCGGACGTTTGGGGCTCTGGAAACACCATATATTTT. Its protein is CASSPDVWGSGNTIYF. The chain recombines TRBV3-1 with TRBJ1-3; D is uncertain. Between the trimmed V and J ends, which lost 4 bases and 0 bases, there was a span of 13 bases. This CDR3 region has 16 residues. In germline, CDR1 is LGHDT, CDR2 YNNKEL (reference sequence).

This clonotype came up many times. The chain employs TRBV7-3 and TRBJ1-4; unclear D gene. V was shortened by 4 bases and J by 5 bases, with 17 bases between the two germline ends. The CDR3 has 16 residues. In germline, CDR1 is SGHTA, CDR2 FQGTGA. CDR3 loop: CASSSAGGDQNEKLFF. The CDR3 region has the DNA TGTGCCAGCAGCTCCGCCGGCGGAGATCAGAATGAAAAACTGTTTTTT.